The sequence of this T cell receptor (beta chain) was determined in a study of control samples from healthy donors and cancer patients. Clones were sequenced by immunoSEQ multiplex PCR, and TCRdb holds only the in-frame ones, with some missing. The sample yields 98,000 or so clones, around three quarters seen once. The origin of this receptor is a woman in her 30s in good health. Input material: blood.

CDR3 coding DNA: TGTGCCAGCAGTGAATCCCCAAATTCACCCCTCCACTTT. Amino acid sequence: CASSESPNSPLHF. The rearrangement links TRBV25-1 to TRBJ1-6; D is uncertain. This CDR3 is 13 amino acids long. Per germline, CDR1 MGHDK and CDR2 SYGVNS. Trimming shortened V by 1 base and J by 7 bases, and 5 bases separated the two germline ends.